This T cell receptor (beta chain) came from a study of T-cell memory formation after mild COVID-19. CDR1 and CDR2 (germline): SEHNR, FQNEAQ (reference sequence). V lost 4 bases and J lost 4; bases outside the gene matches: 5. CDR3 length equals 14 residues. A single record per CDR3 protein comes from TCRdb applying MiXCR to the 5' RACE reads. The sample contains approximately 290,000 distinct CDR3 sequences, more than 15% of which appear only once. A few counts support this clonotype. This receptor was taken from a man between 18 and 35 years old who had mild COVID-19 (a few samples of this study predate the infection). Cell type and time point are not known. Sequenced input: PBMCs or a T cell subset sorted from them (not recorded which). The chain couples TRBV7-9 to TRBJ1-1, with 8 nucleotides matching TRBD1. This chain's CDR3 is CASSSVQGATEAFF. CDR3 coding DNA: TGTGCCAGCAGCTCCGTCCAGGGGGCCACTGAAGCTTTCTTT.